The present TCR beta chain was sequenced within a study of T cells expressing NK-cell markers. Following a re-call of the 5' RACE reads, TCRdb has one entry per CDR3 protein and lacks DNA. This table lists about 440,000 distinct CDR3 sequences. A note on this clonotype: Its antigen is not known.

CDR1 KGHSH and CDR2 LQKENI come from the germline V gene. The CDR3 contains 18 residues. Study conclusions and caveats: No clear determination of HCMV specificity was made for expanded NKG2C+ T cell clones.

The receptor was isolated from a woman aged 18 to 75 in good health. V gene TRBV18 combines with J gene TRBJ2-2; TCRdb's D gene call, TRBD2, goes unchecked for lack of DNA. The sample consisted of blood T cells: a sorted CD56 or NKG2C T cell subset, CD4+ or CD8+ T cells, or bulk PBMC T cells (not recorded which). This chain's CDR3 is CASSPLRAGGTNTGELFF.